The entry below gives a single T cell receptor beta chain sequence along with its context. Per the authors' pipeline: Reference gene primer amplification gave estimated nucleated cell counts. TCRdb's copy holds only in-frame clones and misses some; the assay was immunoSEQ multiplex PCR. Clone size and V and J calls were adopted from that table, with D and trimming inferred from the DNA. The data hold roughly 310,000 clones, with 85% to 90% observed a single time. The record originates from a study of blood T cell repertoires in COVID-19. Study-level information: Researchers got acute and convalescent COVID-19 samples from the United States, Italy and Spain.

Sequenced input: peripheral blood. The source is a woman in her forties or fifties with active or convalescent COVID-19.

The CDR3 coding sequence is TGTGCCAGTACCCTAAGGGGCGGAAACACCATATATTTT. The encoded protein is CASTLRGGNTIYF. The chain uses TRBV19 and TRBJ1-3; perhaps TRBD1 as D (5 bases). Trimming removed 7 bases at V and 4 bases at J, with 11 bases between. CDR1 is LNHDA and CDR2 is SQIVND in the germline V gene (reference sequence). This CDR3 region has 13 residues.